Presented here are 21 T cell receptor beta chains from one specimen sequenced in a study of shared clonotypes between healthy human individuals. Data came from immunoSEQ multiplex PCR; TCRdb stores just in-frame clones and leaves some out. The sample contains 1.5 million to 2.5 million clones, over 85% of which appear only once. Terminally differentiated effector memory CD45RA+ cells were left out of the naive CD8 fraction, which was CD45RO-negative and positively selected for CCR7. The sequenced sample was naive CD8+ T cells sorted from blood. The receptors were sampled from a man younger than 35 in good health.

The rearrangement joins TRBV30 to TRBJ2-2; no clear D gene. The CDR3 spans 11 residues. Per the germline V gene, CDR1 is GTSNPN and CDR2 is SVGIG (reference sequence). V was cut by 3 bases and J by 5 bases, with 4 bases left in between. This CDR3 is CAWRLTGELFF. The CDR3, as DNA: TGTGCCTGGAGGTTAACCGGGGAGCTGTTTTTT.

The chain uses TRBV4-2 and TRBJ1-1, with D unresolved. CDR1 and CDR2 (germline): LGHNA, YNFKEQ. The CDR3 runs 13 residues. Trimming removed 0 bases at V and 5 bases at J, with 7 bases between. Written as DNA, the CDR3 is TGTGCCAGCAGCCAAGATTGGAATACTGAAGCTTTCTTT. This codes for CASSQDWNTEAFF.

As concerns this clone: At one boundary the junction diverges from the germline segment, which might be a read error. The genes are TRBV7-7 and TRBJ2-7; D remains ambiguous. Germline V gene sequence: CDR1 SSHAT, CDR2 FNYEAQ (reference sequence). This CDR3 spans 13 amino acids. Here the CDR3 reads CASSLGNSYEQYF. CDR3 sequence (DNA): TGTGCTAGCAGCTTGGGGAACTCCTACGAGCAGTACTTC. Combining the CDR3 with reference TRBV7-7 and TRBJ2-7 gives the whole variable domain GAGVSQSPRYKVTKRGQDVTLRCDPISSHATLYWYQQALGQGPEFLTYFNYEAQPDKSGLPSDRFSAERPEGSISTLTIQRTEQRDSAMYRCASSLGNSYEQYFGPGTRLTVT.

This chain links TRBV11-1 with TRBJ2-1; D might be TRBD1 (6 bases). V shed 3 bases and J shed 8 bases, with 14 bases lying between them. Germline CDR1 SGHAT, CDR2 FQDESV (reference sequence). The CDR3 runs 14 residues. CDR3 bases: TGTGCCAGCAGCTTTCGGACAGACGTGGATGAGCAGTTCTTC. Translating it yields CASSFRTDVDEQFF.

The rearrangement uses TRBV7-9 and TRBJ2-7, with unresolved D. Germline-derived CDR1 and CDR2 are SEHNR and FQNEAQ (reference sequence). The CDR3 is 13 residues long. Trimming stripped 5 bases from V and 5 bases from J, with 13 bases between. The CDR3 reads CASSPEALDEQYF. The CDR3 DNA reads TGTGCCAGCAGCCCAGAGGCATTGGACGAGCAGTACTTC. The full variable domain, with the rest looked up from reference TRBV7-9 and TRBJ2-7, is DTGVSQNPRHKITKRGQNVTFRCDPISEHNRLYWYRQTLGQGPEFLTYFQNEAQLEKSRLLSDRFSAERPKGSFSTLEIQRTEQGDSAMYLCASSPEALDEQYFGPGTRLTVT.

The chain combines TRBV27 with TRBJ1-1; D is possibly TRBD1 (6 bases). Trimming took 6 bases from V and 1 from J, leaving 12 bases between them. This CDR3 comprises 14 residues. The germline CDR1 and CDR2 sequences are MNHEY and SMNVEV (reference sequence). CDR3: CASSLGHSNTEAFF. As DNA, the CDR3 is TGTGCCAGCAGCCTGGGACATTCGAACACTGAAGCTTTCTTT.

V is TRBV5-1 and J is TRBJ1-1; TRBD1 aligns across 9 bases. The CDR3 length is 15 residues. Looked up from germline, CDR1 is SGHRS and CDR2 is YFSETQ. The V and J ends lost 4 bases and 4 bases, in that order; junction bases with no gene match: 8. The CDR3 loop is CASSPGQGSSTEAFF. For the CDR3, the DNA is TGCGCCAGCAGCCCGGGACAGGGATCGAGCACTGAAGCTTTCTTT.

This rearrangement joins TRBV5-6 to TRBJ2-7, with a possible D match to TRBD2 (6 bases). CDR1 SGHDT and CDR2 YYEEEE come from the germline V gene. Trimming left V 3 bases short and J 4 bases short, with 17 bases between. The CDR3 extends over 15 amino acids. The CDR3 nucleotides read TGTGCCAGCAGCTCCCCCTCTGGAGGGCGGTACGAGCAGTACTTC. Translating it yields CASSSPSGGRYEQYF.

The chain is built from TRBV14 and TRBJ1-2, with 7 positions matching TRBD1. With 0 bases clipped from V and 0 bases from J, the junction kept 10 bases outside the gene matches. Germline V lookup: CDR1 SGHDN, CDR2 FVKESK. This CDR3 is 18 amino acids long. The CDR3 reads CASSQEAGQPLPNYGYTF. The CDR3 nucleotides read TGTGCCAGCAGCCAAGAAGCGGGACAGCCCCTCCCTAACTATGGCTACACCTTC.

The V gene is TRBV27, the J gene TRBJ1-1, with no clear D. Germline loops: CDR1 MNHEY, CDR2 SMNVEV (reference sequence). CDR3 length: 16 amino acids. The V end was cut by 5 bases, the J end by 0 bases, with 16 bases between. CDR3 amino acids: CASSPLSLSMNTEAFF. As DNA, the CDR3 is TGTGCCAGCAGTCCTCTTAGTCTATCGATGAACACTGAAGCTTTCTTT.

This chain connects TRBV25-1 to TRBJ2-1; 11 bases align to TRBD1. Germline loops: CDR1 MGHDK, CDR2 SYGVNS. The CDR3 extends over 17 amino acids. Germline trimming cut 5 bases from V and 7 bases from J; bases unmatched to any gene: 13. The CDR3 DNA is TGTGCCAGCAGTCCCAACCGACGGACAGGGGGCTATAATGAGCAGTTCTTC. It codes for CASSPNRRTGGYNEQFF. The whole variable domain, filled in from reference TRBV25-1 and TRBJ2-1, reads EADIYQTPRYLVIGTGKKITLECSQTMGHDKMYWYQQDPGMELHLIHYSYGVNSTEKGDLSSESTVSRIRTEHFPLTLESARPSHTSQYLCASSPNRRTGGYNEQFFGPGTRLTVL.

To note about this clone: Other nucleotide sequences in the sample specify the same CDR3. CDR3 in amino acids: CASSFGRFYEQYF. The CDR3, as DNA: TGTGCCAGCAGCTTCGGGCGGTTTTACGAGCAGTACTTC. V usage is TRBV7-8 and J usage is TRBJ2-7, with unresolved D. Trimming removed 3 bases from V and 4 bases from J, with 10 bases in between. CDR1 and CDR2 (germline): SGHVS, FQNEAQ. This CDR3 is 13 amino acids long.

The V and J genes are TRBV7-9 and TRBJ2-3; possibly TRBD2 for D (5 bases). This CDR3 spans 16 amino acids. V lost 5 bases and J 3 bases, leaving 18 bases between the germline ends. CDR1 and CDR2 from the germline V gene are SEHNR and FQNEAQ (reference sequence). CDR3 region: CASSGLRLGGTDTQYF. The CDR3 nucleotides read TGTGCCAGCAGCGGACTCCGGCTAGGTGGGACAGATACGCAGTATTTT.

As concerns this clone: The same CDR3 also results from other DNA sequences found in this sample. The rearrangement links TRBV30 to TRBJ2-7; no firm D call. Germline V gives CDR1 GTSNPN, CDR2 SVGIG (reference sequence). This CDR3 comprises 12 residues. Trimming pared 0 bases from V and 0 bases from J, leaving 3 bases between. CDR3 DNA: TGTGCCTGGAGTGTTGACTCCTACGAGCAGTACTTC. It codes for CAWSVDSYEQYF. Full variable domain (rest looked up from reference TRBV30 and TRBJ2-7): SQTIHQWPATLVQPVGSPLSLECTVEGTSNPNLYWYRQAAGRGLQLLFYSVGIGQISSEVPQNLSASRPQDRQFILSSKKLLLSDSGFYLCAWSVDSYEQYFGPGTRLTVT.

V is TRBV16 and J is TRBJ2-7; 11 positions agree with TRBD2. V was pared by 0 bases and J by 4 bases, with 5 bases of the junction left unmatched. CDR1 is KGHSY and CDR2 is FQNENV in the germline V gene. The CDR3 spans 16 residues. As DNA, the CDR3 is TGTGCCAGCAGCCAATCTTCGCTAGCGGGAGGATACGAGCAGTACTTC. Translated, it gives CASSQSSLAGGYEQYF.

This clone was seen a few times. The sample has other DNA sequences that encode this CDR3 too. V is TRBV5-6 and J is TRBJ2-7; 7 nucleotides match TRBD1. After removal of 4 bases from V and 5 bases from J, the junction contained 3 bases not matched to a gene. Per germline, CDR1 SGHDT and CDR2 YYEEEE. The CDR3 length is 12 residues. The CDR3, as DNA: TGTGCCAGCAGCCCGACAGGGAACGAGCAGTACTTC. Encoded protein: CASSPTGNEQYF.

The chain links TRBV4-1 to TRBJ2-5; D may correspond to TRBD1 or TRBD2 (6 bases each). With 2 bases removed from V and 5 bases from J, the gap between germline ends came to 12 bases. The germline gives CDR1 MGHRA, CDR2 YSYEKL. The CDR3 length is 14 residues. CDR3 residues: CASSQYGGRETQYF. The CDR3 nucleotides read TGCGCCAGCAGCCAATACGGGGGCCGGGAGACCCAGTACTTC.

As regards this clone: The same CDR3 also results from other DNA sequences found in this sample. For the CDR3, the DNA is TGTGCCAGCAGCGTAGGGGGGCTTGGCACAGATACGCAGTATTTT. Protein sequence: CASSVGGLGTDTQYF. The rearrangement uses TRBV9 and TRBJ2-3, with D possibly matching TRBD1 (6 bases). Germline-derived CDR1 and CDR2 are SGDLS and YYNGEE. The CDR3 spans 15 residues. V was pared by 0 bases and J by 1 base, with 9 bases between.

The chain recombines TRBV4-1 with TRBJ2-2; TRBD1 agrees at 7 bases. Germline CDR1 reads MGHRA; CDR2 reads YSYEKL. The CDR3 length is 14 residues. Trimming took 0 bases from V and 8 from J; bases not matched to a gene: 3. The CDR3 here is CASSQEGGLGELFF. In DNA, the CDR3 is TGCGCCAGCAGCCAAGAAGGGGGCTTAGGGGAGCTGTTTTTT.

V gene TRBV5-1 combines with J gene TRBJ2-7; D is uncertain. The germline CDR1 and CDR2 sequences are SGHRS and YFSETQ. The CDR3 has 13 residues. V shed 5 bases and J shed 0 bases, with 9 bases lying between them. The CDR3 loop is CASRIGSSYEQYF. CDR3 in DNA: TGCGCCAGCAGGATTGGCAGCTCCTACGAGCAGTACTTC.

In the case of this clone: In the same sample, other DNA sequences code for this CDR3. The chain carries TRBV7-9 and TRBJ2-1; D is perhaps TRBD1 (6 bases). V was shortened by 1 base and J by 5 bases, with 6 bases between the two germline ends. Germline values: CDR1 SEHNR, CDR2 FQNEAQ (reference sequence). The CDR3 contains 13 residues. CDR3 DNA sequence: TGTGCCAGCAGCTTAGAGGGGGACAATGAGCAGTTCTTC. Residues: CASSLEGDNEQFF.